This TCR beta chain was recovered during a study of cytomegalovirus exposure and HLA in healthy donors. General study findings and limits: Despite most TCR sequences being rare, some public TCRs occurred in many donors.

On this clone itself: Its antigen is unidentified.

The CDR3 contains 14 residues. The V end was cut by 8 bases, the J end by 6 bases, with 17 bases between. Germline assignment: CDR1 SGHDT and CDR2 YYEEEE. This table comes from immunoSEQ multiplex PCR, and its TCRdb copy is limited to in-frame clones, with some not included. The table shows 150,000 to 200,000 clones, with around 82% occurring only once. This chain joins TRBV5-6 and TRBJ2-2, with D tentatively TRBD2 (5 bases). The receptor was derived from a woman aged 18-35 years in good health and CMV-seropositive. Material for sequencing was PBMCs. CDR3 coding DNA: TGTGCCAGTTCCCTCCGGGGAAGAGCCGGGGAGCTGTTTTTT. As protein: CASSLRGRAGELFF.